Sequencing of this TCR beta chain was carried out in a study of T cells in women clearing cervical HPV infection. The germline V gene has CDR1 KGHSH and CDR2 LQKENI. Trimming shortened V by 3 bases and J by 8 bases, and 19 bases separated the two germline ends. The CDR3 is made up of 16 amino acids. Details on this clone: The CDR3 is cut off 3 residues early in the read; its end comes from the germline J gene.

Repertoires were generated with immunoSEQ multiplex PCR, while TCRdb's copy carries only in-frame clones and drops some. In all, the sample yields approximately 41,000 clones. Input material: blood buffy coat. This receptor was taken from a woman aged 18-69 years with a cervical HPV16 infection that either progressed to CIN3+ or cleared (not recorded which). The V gene is TRBV18, the J gene TRBJ2-2; D might be TRBD2 (5 bases). CDR3 protein: CASSPFDERVGGELFF. CDR3 DNA, as far as it was read: TGTGCCAGCTCACCTTTCGATGAGAGGGTCGGAGGGGAG.